This T cell receptor (beta chain) was recovered during a study of blood T cell repertoires in COVID-19. On the study more broadly: From T cells, B-cell-depleted T cells, or PBMCs came the material, which was cDNA or gDNA.

The table came from immunoSEQ multiplex PCR; TCRdb's copy has only in-frame clones and leaves some out. The sample has about 87,000 clones, approximately 80% seen once. Sequenced input: peripheral blood. This TCR came from a woman in her 70s with acute or convalescent COVID-19.

CDR3 region: CASSRSTGEWGEYGYTF. The CDR3 DNA is TGTGCCAGCAGCCGTTCAACAGGGGAATGGGGTGAATATGGCTACACCTTC. The chain is built from TRBV7-2 and TRBJ1-2; TRBD1 aligns across 7 bases. The germline V gene has CDR1 SGHTA and CDR2 FQGNSA. V lost 5 bases and J lost 5; bases outside the gene matches: 17. CDR3 size: 17 residues. The full variable domain, with the rest looked up from reference TRBV7-2 and TRBJ1-2, is GAGVSQSPSNKVTEKGKDVELRCDPISGHTALYWYRQSLGQGLEFLIYFQGNSAPDKSGLPSDRFSAERTGGSVSTLTIQRTQQEDSAVYLCASSRSTGEWGEYGYTFGSGTRLTVV.